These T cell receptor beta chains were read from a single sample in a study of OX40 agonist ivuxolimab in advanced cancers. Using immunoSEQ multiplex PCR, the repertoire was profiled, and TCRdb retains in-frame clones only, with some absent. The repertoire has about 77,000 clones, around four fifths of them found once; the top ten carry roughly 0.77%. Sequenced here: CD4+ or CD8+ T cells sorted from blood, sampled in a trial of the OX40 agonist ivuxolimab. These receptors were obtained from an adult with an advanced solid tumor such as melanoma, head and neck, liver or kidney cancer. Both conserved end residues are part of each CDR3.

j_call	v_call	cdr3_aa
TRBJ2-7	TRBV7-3	CASSLTLLAGVSYEQYF
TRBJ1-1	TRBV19	CASNPRGGFEAFF
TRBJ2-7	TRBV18	CASSSGQGSYEQYF
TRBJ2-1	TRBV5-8	CASNLGRGRGEQFF
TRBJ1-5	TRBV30	CAWSVGGSNQPQHF
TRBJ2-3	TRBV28	CASSPLGRTNTDTQYF
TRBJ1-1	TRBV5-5	CASSLIYRGDTEAFF
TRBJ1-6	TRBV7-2	CASSLLWDRGQSPLHF
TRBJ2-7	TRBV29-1	CSVLGQGGYEQYF
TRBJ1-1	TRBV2	CASSERILRAFF
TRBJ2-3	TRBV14	CASSQGAGTDTQYF
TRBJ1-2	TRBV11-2	CASSTIQGVGGYTF
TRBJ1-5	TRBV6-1	CASSDLWLNSNQPQHF
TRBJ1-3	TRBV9	CASSVTDRSRGTIYF
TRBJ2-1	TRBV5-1	CASSLEAYNEQFF
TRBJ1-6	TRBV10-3	CAISGVGGGNSPLHF
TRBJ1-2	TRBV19	CASSNYDTANYGYTF
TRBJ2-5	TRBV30	CAWSSTGTGRVWTQYF
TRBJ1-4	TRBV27	CPQTNEKLFF
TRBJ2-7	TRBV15	CATSREGGGRADEQYF
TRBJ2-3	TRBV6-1	CASSNPPDTQYF
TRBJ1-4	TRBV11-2	CASSPRQGNEKLFF
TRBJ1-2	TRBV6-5	CASRTGTYGYTF
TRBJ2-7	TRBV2	CASMRGTSHYEQYF
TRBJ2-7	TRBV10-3	CAISLQDTSYEQYF
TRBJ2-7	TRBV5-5	CASSQLAGSSYEQYF
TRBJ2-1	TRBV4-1	CASSQVGVNEQFF
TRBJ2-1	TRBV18	CASSPRLAGESNEQFF
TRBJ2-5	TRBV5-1	CASSLTGKETQYF
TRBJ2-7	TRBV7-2	CASSLPGAVSYEQYF
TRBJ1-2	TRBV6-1	CASHPWQGGGYGYTF
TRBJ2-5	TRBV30	CAWSVQETQYF
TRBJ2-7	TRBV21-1	CASSLFSGRSYEQYF
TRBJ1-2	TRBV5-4	CASSSKMGTGNTF
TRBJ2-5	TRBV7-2	CASSLAGDVETQYF
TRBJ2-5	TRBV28	CASSLRGGGIQYF
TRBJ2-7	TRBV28	CASQGTGGYEQYF
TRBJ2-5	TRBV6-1	CASSDLRGRETQYF
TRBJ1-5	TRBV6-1	CASTPGQLNQPQHF
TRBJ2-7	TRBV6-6	CASSYKRGGYEQYF